Below are 27 T cell receptor beta chains sequenced from a single sample in a study of blood T cell repertoires in COVID-19 (dated by TCRdb to 2020 to 2021). Receptors were amplified or captured by the immunoSEQ multiplex PCR assay. TCRdb provides this immuneACCESS table in a form limited to in-frame rearrangements. Some clones are lacking; in checked studies, under half of them reflect an unresolved V gene, and why the rest are absent is not known. Across this sample there are almost 250,000 clones, with around nine tenths seen only once. The top ten clonotypes cover approximately 1.5% of the sample. Sequences were obtained from peripheral blood. All receptors derive from a woman aged 55 to 70 who had recovered from COVID-19.

J is TRBJ2-2 and V is TRBV19, with a tentative D call TRBD2 (7 bases). Germline V gives CDR1 LNHDA, CDR2 SQIVND (reference sequence). The CDR3 has 20 amino acids. V was cut by 1 base and J by 0 bases, with 21 bases left in between. The CDR3 nucleotides read TGTGCCAGTAGTATAGCGGGTCTGTGGCGGGGGACACCGAACACCGGGGAGCTGTTTTTT. This codes for CASSIAGLWRGTPNTGELFF.

J is TRBJ1-1 and V is TRBV27, with a weak D call TRBD1 (6 bases). The V gene lost 7 bases and the J gene lost 1 base, with 22 bases spanning the gap. The CDR3 is made up of 17 amino acids. Germline CDR1 is MNHEY and CDR2 is SMNVEV (reference sequence). CDR3 sequence (DNA): TGTGCCAGCACTACCGGTAGGGGTCAGGGGAGGAACACTGAAGCTTTCTTT. Translated, it gives CASTTGRGQGRNTEAFF.

The genes are TRBV27 and TRBJ1-2; possible D gene TRBD1, 5 bases. Trimming took 0 bases from V and 0 from J, leaving 14 bases between them. Germline V CDR1 and CDR2: MNHEY, SMNVEV (reference sequence). The CDR3 length is 17 residues. The CDR3 here is CASSLSWGPGANYGYTF. CDR3 nucleotide sequence: TGTGCCAGCAGTTTATCGTGGGGACCGGGGGCTAACTATGGCTACACCTTC.

The gene calls are TRBV19 and TRBJ2-5; 7 nucleotides agree with TRBD1. This CDR3 has 15 amino acids. CDR1 LNHDA and CDR2 SQIVND come from the germline V gene (reference sequence). V lost 6 bases to trimming and J lost 4 bases; unmatched junction nucleotides: 11. The CDR3 sequence is CASRVGQALRETQYF. The DNA for the CDR3 is TGTGCCAGTAGGGTTGGACAGGCCCTCCGAGAGACCCAGTACTTC.

The CDR3 sequence: CASSDRRNTEAFF. DNA for the CDR3: TGTGCCAGCAGTGACAGGAGGAACACTGAAGCTTTCTTT. The chain employs TRBV28 and TRBJ1-1, with D possibly TRBD1 on 6 matching bases. Trimming took off 5 bases at V and 1 base at J, with 8 bases between the two ends. The CDR3 extends over 13 amino acids. Germline V gene sequence: CDR1 MDHEN, CDR2 SYDVKM. Filled out from reference TRBV28 and TRBJ1-1, the complete variable domain reads DVKVTQSSRYLVKRTGEKVFLECVQDMDHENMFWYRQDPGLGLRLIYFSYDVKMKEKGDIPEGYSVSREKKERFSLILESASTNQTSMYLCASSDRRNTEAFFGQGTRLTVV.

V gene TRBV24-1 combines with J gene TRBJ1-5; 9 nucleotides match TRBD1. The CDR3 spans 16 residues. V dropped 3 bases and J dropped 1; count of bases not matched to a gene: 3. Germline-derived CDR1 and CDR2 are KGHDR and SFDVKD. This CDR3 is CATSDPGTGSNQPQHF. The CDR3 DNA reads TGTGCCACCAGTGATCCCGGGACAGGGAGCAATCAGCCCCAGCATTTT.

The rearrangement uses TRBV5-4 and TRBJ2-7; TRBD1 aligns across 7 bases. The CDR3 loop spans 15 amino acids. Germline V gene lookup returns CDR1 SGHNT and CDR2 YYREEE (reference sequence). V gave up 0 bases and J gave up 4 bases; unmatched junction bases: 7. CDR3 coding DNA: TGTGCCAGCAGCTTGGCAACAGGGGATGATTACGAGCAGTACTTC. This sequence encodes CASSLATGDDYEQYF.

The chain recombines TRBV20-1 with TRBJ1-1, with no clear D. Germline CDR1 and CDR2: DFQATT and SNEGSKA (reference sequence). This CDR3 comprises 11 residues. The V end was cut by 5 bases, the J end by 8 bases, with 12 bases between. The CDR3 nucleotides read TGCAGTGCTCTGGGGAGTGCAGAAGCTTTCTTT. This translates into CSALGSAEAFF.

CDR3 DNA sequence: TGTGCCATCTTAGCGGGGGTGACAGATACGCAGTATTTT. Protein product: CAILAGVTDTQYF. This chain uses TRBV10-3 with TRBJ2-3; 9 nucleotides agree with TRBD2. The CDR3 totals 13 residues. V shed 8 bases, J shed 3 bases, and the junction held 3 bases outside the gene matches. The germline gives CDR1 ENHRY, CDR2 SYGVKD.

The J gene is TRBJ2-7, the V gene TRBV3-1 (or the pseudogene TRBV3-2); tentatively, D is TRBD1 (6 bases). V gave up 4 bases and J gave up 11 bases, with 15 bases separating them. Germline lookup yields CDR1 LGHDT and CDR2 YNNKEL (reference sequence). CDR3 length: 12 residues. The chain's CDR3 is CASSLQSGQKYF. As DNA, the CDR3 is TGTGCCAGCAGCCTCCAAAGCGGACAGAAGTACTTC.

V usage is TRBV4-3 and J usage is TRBJ1-4, with a possible D match to TRBD1 (5 bases). Germline V gene sequence: CDR1 LGHNA, CDR2 YSLEER. The V end lost 2 bases, the J end lost 1 base, and 11 bases lay between the germline ends. The CDR3 extends over 16 amino acids. The CDR3 coding sequence is TGCGCCAGCAGCCAATGGCGGGGGGAAACTAATGAAAAACTGTTTTTT. Residues: CASSQWRGETNEKLFF.

The chain carries TRBV5-4 and TRBJ1-4; TRBD1 might be the D (5 bases). The length of the CDR3 is 15 residues. V was shortened by 1 base and J by 8 bases, with 15 bases between the two germline ends. CDR1 is SGHNT and CDR2 is YYREEE in the germline V gene (reference sequence). CDR3 loop: CASSLYGGENEKLFF. The CDR3, as DNA: TGTGCCAGCAGCTTGTATGGGGGGGAAAACGAAAAACTGTTTTTT.

J is TRBJ1-4 and V is TRBV5-1; D is ambiguous. CDR3 length: 15 amino acids. The V end was cut by 0 bases, the J end by 0 bases, with 6 bases between. Germline lookup yields CDR1 SGHRS and CDR2 YFSETQ. CDR3 nucleotides: TGCGCCAGCAGCTTGGGAGACACAACTAATGAAAAACTGTTTTTT. This gives the protein CASSLGDTTNEKLFF.

This clone was found once. The J gene is TRBJ2-7, the V gene TRBV10-3, with D possibly being TRBD1 (7 bases). CDR1 is ENHRY, CDR2 SYGVKD, per germline. V dropped 11 bases and J dropped 2 bases, with 25 bases sitting between them. This CDR3 region has 16 residues. The CDR3 DNA sequence: TGTGCCCCAACAGGGGCCCTCGGGACTTTTACCTACGAGCAGTACTTC. This codes for CAPTGALGTFTYEQYF.

This clone has a single count. This chain joins TRBV29-1 and TRBJ2-5; D is uncertain. CDR1 is SQVTM and CDR2 is ANQGSEA in the germline V gene. Deletions cut 5 bases from V and 5 bases from J, with 9 bases between. The length of the CDR3 is 11 residues. CDR3 sequence (DNA): TGCAGCGTTAGCGAGTCCGAGACCCAGTACTTC. Encoded protein: CSVSESETQYF.

The V call is TRBV7-9, the J call TRBJ1-6; D is uncertain. Germline lookup yields CDR1 SEHNR and CDR2 FQNEAQ (reference sequence). Trimming pared 7 bases from V and 8 bases from J, leaving 9 bases between. The CDR3 consists of 12 residues. The CDR3 sequence is CASTQADSPLHF. The CDR3 DNA follows: TGTGCCAGCACGCAGGCCGATTCACCCCTCCACTTT.

The CDR3 DNA is TGCGCCAGCAGCCAAGAACTAGGTCGAATATTGAACACCGGGGAGCTGTTTTTT. Translation: CASSQELGRILNTGELFF. This sequence joins TRBV4-3 and TRBJ2-2, with D possibly matching TRBD2 (5 bases). The CDR3 has 18 amino acids. The V gene's germline CDR1 is LGHNA and CDR2 YSLEER. V dropped 0 bases and J dropped 1 base, with 15 bases sitting between them.

This clone has only one observation. The rearrangement links TRBV7-2 to TRBJ1-2; the D is unclear. The CDR3 loop spans 14 amino acids. The V end lost 4 bases, the J end lost 4 bases, and 13 bases lay between the germline ends. Germline V gives CDR1 SGHTA, CDR2 FQGNSA. The CDR3 DNA reads as TGTGCCAGCAGCTCCTCCCACGGACTCTATGGCTACACCTTC. Residues: CASSSSHGLYGYTF.

This chain links TRBV5-1 with TRBJ2-5; D is perhaps TRBD2 (5 bases). The germline V gene encodes CDR1 SGHRS and CDR2 YFSETQ. V lost 1 base and J lost 5, with 12 bases in between. The CDR3 has 14 residues. The CDR3 DNA reads TGCGCCAGCAGCTTGTTGCCCGGGGATGAGACCCAGTACTTC. Its translation: CASSLLPGDETQYF.

The V and J genes are TRBV6-5 and TRBJ1-5; D uncertain. V was clipped by 7 bases and J by 7 bases, with 14 bases between them. CDR1 MNHEY and CDR2 SVGAGI come from the germline V gene. This CDR3 region has 13 residues. The CDR3 reads CASIAGFGQPQHF. DNA for the CDR3: TGTGCCAGCATCGCCGGGTTTGGACAGCCCCAGCATTTT.

The CDR3 reads CASSPEAGLYGYTF. The CDR3 DNA sequence: TGTGCCAGCTCACCAGAAGCGGGGTTGTATGGCTACACCTTC. The chain carries TRBV18 and TRBJ1-2, with no clear D. V was trimmed by 2 bases and J by 5 bases, leaving 12 bases between them. The germline V gene has CDR1 KGHSH and CDR2 LQKENI. The CDR3 length is 14 residues.

This clone was recorded once. This chain links TRBV5-1 with TRBJ1-6, with 8 bases fitting TRBD1. The CDR3 length is 15 residues. Germline V gene sequence: CDR1 SGHRS, CDR2 YFSETQ. Losses at the gene ends were 3 bases for V and 6 bases for J; bases not matched to a gene: 5. The CDR3 sequence is CASSSTGGTNSPLHF. CDR3 DNA sequence: TGCGCCAGCAGCTCCACAGGGGGAACTAATTCACCCCTCCACTTT.

This clone appeared once. The V call is TRBV4-2, the J call TRBJ2-2; TRBD1 is a possible D gene (5 bases). Trimming shortened V by 0 bases and J by 1 base, and 12 bases separated the two germline ends. CDR1 and CDR2 from the germline V gene are LGHNA and YNFKEQ. This CDR3 is built from 17 residues. CDR3 bases: TGTGCCAGCAGCCAAGATCCCCAGGGTCTGAACACCGGGGAGCTGTTTTTT. Translating it yields CASSQDPQGLNTGELFF.

The chain links TRBV7-2 to TRBJ1-2, with D possibly matching TRBD1 (6 bases). Germline loops: CDR1 SGHTA, CDR2 FQGNSA. Trimming removed 2 bases from V and 4 bases from J, with 11 bases in between. This CDR3 spans 14 amino acids. CDR3 region: CASSLSAGAYGYTF. Written as DNA, the CDR3 is TGTGCCAGCAGCTTATCGGCAGGGGCCTATGGCTACACCTTC.

V usage is TRBV29-1 and J usage is TRBJ2-3, with 12 bases lining up with TRBD1. After removal of 6 bases from V and 6 bases from J, the junction contained 4 bases not matched to a gene. The length of the CDR3 is 13 residues. Germline V lookup: CDR1 SQVTM, CDR2 ANQGSEA. CDR3 bases: TGCAGCGTCGGGACAGGGGGCTGGGATACGCAGTATTTT. It translates to CSVGTGGWDTQYF.

V usage is TRBV19 and J usage is TRBJ1-1, with unresolved D. The CDR3 is 16 amino acids. Germline CDR1 reads LNHDA; CDR2 reads SQIVND (reference sequence). The germline V and J ends were trimmed by 3 bases and 0 bases, with 14 bases remaining between them. The CDR3 DNA is TGTGCCAGTAGTATTTCGTGGAGCAGTCTGAACACTGAAGCTTTCTTT. Residues: CASSISWSSLNTEAFF.

This clone was detected only once. The V and J genes are TRBV7-2 and TRBJ2-1, with TRBD2 matching 8 bases. Germline CDR1 and CDR2: SGHTA and FQGNSA. The V gene end was trimmed by 5 bases and the J gene end by 7 bases; junction bases not matched to a gene: 13. The CDR3 length is 16 residues. CDR3 bases: TGTGCCAGCAGCCCCTCGCTGGCGGGGGGCCTTAATGAGCAGTTCTTC. Translating gives CASSPSLAGGLNEQFF.